This TCR beta chain was identified in a study of cytotoxic CD8 clonotypes in ibrutinib-treated CLL. V was cut by 5 bases and J by 4 bases, with 15 bases left in between. The germline CDR1 and CDR2 sequences are LNHDA and SQIVND (reference sequence). The CDR3 runs to 15 residues. Produced via immunoSEQ multiplex PCR; TCRdb's table is partial and in-frame only. The sample has about 140,000 clones, roughly three quarters seen once. The V call is TRBV19, the J call TRBJ1-5, with D possibly matching TRBD1 (5 bases). Material: PBMCs, obtained after 24 months of ibrutinib treatment. The clonotype comes from a human donor with chronic lymphocytic leukemia. The CDR3 DNA follows: TGTGCCAGTAGTTGGTACCAAGGGACGAATCAGCCCCAGCATTTT. It translates to CASSWYQGTNQPQHF.